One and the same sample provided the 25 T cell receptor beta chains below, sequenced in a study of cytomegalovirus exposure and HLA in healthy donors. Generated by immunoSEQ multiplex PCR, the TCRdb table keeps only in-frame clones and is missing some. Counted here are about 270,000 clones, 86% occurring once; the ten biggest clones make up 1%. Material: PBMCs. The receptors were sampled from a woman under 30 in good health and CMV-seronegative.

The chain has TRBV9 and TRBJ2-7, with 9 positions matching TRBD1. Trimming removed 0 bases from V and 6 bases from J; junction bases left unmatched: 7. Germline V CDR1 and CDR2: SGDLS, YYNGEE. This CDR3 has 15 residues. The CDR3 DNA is TGTGCCAGCAGCGTAGCTGGGGGACAGGGCTCCGAGCAGTACTTC. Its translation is CASSVAGGQGSEQYF.

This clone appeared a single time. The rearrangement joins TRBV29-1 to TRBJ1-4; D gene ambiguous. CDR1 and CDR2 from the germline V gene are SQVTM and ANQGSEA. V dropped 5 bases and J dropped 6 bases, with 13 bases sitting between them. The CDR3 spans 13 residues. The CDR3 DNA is TGCAGCGTTCGGGGAGGGCCTGATGAAAAACTGTTTTTT. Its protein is CSVRGGPDEKLFF.

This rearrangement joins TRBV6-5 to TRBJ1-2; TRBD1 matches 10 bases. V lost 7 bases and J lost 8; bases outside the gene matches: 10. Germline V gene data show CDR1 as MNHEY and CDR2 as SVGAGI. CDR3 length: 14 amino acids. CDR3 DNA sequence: TGTGCCAGCACCTTGGACAGGGGGGCGGGCGGCTACACCTTC. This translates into CASTLDRGAGGYTF.

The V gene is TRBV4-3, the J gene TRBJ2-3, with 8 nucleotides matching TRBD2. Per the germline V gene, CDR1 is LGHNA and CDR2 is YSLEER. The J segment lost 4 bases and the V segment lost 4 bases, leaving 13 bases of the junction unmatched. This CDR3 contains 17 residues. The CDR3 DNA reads TGCGCCAGCAGCCGAGATGGGGCGGGGGGAGCGGCAGATACGCAGTATTTT. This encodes CASSRDGAGGAADTQYF.

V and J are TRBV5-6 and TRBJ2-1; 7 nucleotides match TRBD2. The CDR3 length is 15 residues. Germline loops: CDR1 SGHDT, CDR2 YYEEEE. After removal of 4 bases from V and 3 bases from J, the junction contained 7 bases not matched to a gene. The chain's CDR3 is CASSPLAGLYNEQFF. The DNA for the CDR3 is TGTGCCAGCAGCCCTTTAGCGGGCCTCTACAATGAGCAGTTCTTC.

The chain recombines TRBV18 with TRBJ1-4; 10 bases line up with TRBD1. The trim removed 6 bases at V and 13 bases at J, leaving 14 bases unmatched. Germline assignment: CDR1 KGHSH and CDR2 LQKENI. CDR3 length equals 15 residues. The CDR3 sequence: CASSSREGQGIRLFF. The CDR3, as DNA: TGTGCCAGCTCGTCGAGGGAGGGACAGGGGATTAGACTGTTTTTT.

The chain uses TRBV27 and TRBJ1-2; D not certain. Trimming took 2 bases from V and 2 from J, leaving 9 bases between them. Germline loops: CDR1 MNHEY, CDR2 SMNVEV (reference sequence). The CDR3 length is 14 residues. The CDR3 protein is CASSLGPRNYGYTF. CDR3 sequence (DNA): TGTGCCAGCAGTTTAGGTCCTCGGAACTATGGCTACACCTTC.

CDR3: CASSLDPGASFYGYTF. DNA for the CDR3: TGTGCCAGCAGTTTAGATCCAGGGGCAAGTTTCTATGGCTACACCTTC. The chain recombines TRBV27 with TRBJ1-2; tentative D call: TRBD1 (6 bases). CDR1 and CDR2 (germline): MNHEY, SMNVEV (reference sequence). Trimming removed 2 bases from V and 4 bases from J, with 17 bases in between. The CDR3 extends over 16 amino acids.

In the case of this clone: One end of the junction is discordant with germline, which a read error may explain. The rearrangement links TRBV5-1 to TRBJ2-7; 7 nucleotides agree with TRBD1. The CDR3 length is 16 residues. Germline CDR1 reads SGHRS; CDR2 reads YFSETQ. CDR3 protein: CASRLLDGTDPYEQYF. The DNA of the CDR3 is TGCGCCAGCCGCTTACTCGACGGGACAGATCCCTACGAGCAGTACTTC.

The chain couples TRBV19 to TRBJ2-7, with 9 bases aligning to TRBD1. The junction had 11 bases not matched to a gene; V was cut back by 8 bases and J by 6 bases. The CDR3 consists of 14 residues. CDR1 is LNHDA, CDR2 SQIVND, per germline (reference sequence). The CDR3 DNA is TGTGCCAGTCGGGGGGACAGGGAAGGGTCCGAGCAGTACTTC. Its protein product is CASRGDREGSEQYF.

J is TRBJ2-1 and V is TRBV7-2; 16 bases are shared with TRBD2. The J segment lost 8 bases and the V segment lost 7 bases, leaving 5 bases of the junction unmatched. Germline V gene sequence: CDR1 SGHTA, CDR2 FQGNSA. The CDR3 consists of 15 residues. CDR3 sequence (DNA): TGTGCCAGCACCCCGGGGACTAGCGGGGGGGATGAGCAGTTCTTC. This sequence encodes CASTPGTSGGDEQFF.

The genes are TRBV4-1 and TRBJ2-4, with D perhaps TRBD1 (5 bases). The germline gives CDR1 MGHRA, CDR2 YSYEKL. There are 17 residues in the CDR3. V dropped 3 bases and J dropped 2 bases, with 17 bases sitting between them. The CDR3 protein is CASSQTNPRVSKNIQYF. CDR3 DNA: TGCGCCAGCAGCCAGACCAACCCCAGGGTGTCCAAAAACATTCAGTACTTC.

Here the CDR3 DNA reads TGCGCCAGCAGCCAAGTTTTAAGCGGGAGGCGATACGAGCAGTACTTC. This codes for CASSQVLSGRRYEQYF. The rearrangement uses TRBV4-1 and TRBJ2-7; 9 nucleotides line up with TRBD2. V was pared by 1 base and J by 4 bases, with 8 bases of the junction left unmatched. The germline V gene encodes CDR1 MGHRA and CDR2 YSYEKL. CDR3 size: 16 residues.

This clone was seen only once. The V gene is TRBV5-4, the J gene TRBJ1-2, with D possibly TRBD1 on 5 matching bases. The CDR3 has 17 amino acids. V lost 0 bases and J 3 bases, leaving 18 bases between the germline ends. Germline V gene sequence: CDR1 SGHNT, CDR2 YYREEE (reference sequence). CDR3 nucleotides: TGTGCCAGCAGCTTGGATCCCAGGGCGATGGTCGACTATGGCTACACCTTC. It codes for CASSLDPRAMVDYGYTF.

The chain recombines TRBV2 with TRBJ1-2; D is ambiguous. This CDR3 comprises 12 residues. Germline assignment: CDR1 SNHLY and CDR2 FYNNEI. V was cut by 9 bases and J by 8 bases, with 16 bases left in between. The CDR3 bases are TGTGCCAGTGAGAAGCGGGTTAAGGGCTACACCTTC. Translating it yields CASEKRVKGYTF.

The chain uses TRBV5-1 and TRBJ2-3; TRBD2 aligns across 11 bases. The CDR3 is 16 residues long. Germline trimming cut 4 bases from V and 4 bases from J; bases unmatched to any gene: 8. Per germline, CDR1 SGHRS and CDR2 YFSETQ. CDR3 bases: TGCGCCAGCAGCGTATTAGCGGGAGGGCCGGCAGATACGCAGTATTTT. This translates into CASSVLAGGPADTQYF.

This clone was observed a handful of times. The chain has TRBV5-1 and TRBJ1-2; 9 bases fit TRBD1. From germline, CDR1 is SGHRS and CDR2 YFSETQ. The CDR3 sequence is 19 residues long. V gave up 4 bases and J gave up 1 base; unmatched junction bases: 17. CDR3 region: CASSPVRFLGQGDNYGYTF. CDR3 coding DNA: TGCGCCAGCAGCCCGGTTCGATTTCTGGGACAGGGTGATAACTATGGCTACACCTTC.

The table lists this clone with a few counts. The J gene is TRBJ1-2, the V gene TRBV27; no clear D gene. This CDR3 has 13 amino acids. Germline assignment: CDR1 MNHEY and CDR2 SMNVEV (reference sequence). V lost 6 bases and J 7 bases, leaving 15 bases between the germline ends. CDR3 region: CASSPSRTFGYTF. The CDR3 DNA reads TGTGCCAGCAGCCCGTCACGGACTTTTGGCTACACCTTC.

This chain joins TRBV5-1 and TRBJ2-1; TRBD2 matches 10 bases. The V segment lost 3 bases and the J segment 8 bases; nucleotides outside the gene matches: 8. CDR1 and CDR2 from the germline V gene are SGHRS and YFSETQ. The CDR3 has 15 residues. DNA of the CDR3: TGCGCCAGCAGCTCGACCGGGACTAGCGTCTATGAGCAGTTCTTC. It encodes CASSSTGTSVYEQFF.

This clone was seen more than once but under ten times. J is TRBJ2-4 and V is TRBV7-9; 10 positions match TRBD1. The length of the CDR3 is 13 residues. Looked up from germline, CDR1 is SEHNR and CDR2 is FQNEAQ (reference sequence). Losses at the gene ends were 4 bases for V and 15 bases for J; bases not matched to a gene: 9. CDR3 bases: TGTGCCAGCAGCTCAAATGGACAGGGGGTGGGGTACTTC. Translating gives CASSSNGQGVGYF.

This CDR3 is CAISRGPGQGGGYTF. Written as DNA, the CDR3 is TGTGCCATCAGTCGCGGTCCGGGACAGGGGGGTGGCTACACCTTC. This rearrangement joins TRBV10-3 to TRBJ1-2, with 11 bases that match TRBD1. V shed 5 bases, J shed 7 bases, and the junction held 9 bases outside the gene matches. Germline V gene lookup returns CDR1 ENHRY and CDR2 SYGVKD. The CDR3 spans 15 residues.

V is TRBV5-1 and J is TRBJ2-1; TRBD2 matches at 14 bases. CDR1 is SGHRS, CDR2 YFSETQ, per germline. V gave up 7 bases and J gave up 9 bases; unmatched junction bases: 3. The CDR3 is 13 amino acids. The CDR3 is CASRLAGGVEQFF. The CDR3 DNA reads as TGCGCCAGCCGACTAGCGGGAGGGGTTGAGCAGTTCTTC.

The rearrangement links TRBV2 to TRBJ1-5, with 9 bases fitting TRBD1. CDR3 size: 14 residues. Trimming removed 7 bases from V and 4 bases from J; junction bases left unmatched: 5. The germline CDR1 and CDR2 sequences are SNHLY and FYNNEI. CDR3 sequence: CASNRDRVNQPQHF. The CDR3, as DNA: TGTGCCAGCAATCGGGACAGGGTGAATCAGCCCCAGCATTTT.

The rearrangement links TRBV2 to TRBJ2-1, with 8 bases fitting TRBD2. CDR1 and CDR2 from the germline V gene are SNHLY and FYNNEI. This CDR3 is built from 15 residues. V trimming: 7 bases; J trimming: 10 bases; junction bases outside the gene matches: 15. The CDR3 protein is CASTSSGTAAREQFF. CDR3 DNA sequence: TGTGCCAGCACCAGTAGCGGGACGGCCGCTAGGGAGCAGTTCTTC.

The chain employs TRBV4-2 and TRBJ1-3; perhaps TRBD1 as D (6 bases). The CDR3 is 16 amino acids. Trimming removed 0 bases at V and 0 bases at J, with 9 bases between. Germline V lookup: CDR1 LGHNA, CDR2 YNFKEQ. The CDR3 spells CASSQENRVSGNTIYF. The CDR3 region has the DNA TGTGCCAGCAGCCAAGAAAACAGGGTCTCTGGAAACACCATATATTTT.